The rows below give T cell receptor beta chains drawn from one sample of a study of T-cell reconstitution after alpha-beta-depleted transplantation in children. TCRdb analysed the PCR reads with MiXCR anew, one entry per CDR3 protein. The sample lists almost 500,000 distinct CDR3 sequences, 12% seen once, with 5% to 6% in the top ten. The specimen was PBMCs from the stem cell graft donor, collected from the stem cell graft. These receptors were collected from a human donor who donated a stem cell graft to a child with combined immunodeficiency. Both conserved end residues are part of each CDR3. Clone size is given for some rows only: seen once, a few or many times, or a class if the clone is expanded.

v_call,j_call,clone_size,cdr3_aa
TRBV15,TRBJ1-6,.,CATSRGRVSYNSPLHF
TRBV16,TRBJ2-7,few,CASSPIGTDWLYEQYF
TRBV7-9,TRBJ2-1,few,CASSRGVAGEQFF
TRBV20-1,TRBJ2-5,.,CIFRGLGETQYF
TRBV30,TRBJ2-2,many,CAWSRLRAGELFF
TRBV19,TRBJ1-4,.,CASSDRVPDEKLFF
TRBV7-2,TRBJ2-1,.,CASSLASIGFRDEQFF
TRBV12-3/TRBV12-4,TRBJ2-1,.,CASSGGTSGRSIDEQFF
TRBV5-1,TRBJ2-3,few,CASSPQLGPTGRTDTQYF
TRBV11-2,TRBJ2-3,few,CASSLDTGRWFDTQYF
TRBV12-3/TRBV12-4,TRBJ2-7,.,CASRRTANSYEQYF
TRBV24-1,TRBJ2-2,few,CATSDSEGWRTGELFF
TRBV4-3,TRBJ2-7,.,CASSPAPGTGSTYEQYF
TRBV7-2,TRBJ2-1,.,CASSARGYDNEQFF
TRBV12-3/TRBV12-4,TRBJ2-2,.,CASSLRSRQLNTGELFF
TRBV6-5,TRBJ2-5,.,CASSYGPMYQETQYF
TRBV12-5,TRBJ2-2,many,CASARGPNTGELFF
TRBV7-8,TRBJ2-1,few,CASSLVSLAAYNEQFF
TRBV9,TRBJ2-7,many,CASSVAYGDEQYF
TRBV12-3/TRBV12-4,TRBJ1-3,few,CASTLGGPSSGNTIYF
TRBV5-1,TRBJ2-3,.,CASSLGQGIDSTDTQYF
TRBV6-2/TRBV6-3,TRBJ2-3,many,CASSWVRTQYF
TRBV27,TRBJ2-1,few,CASTPGALAGGYEQFF
TRBV24-1,TRBJ1-1,few,CATSDIGTGSAFF
TRBV20-1,TRBJ1-1,.,CSAREMWRMNTEAFF
TRBV4-3,TRBJ2-3,many,CASSQVLRRYSTDTQYF
TRBV27,TRBJ1-4,many,CASSSLTRFNEKLFF
TRBV11-3,TRBJ2-5,.,CASSLGVGHQETQYF
TRBV12-3/TRBV12-4,TRBJ2-3,many,CASSFGTSGGTDTQYF
TRBV3-1,TRBJ2-3,few,CASGDSSESDTQYF
TRBV5-4,TRBJ2-1,many,CASSSRGQGPFISSYNEQFF
TRBV12-3/TRBV12-4,TRBJ2-1,many,CASSNGAGRNEQFF
TRBV12-3/TRBV12-4,TRBJ1-5,.,CASSLVREGQPQHF
TRBV5-5,TRBJ2-2,.,CASSMDTNTGELFF
TRBV29-1,TRBJ2-2,many,CSVYGGAGELFF
TRBV3-1,TRBJ1-3,.,CASSPEYGNTIYF
TRBV20-1,TRBJ2-5,many,CSARGSVTPGRRETQYF
TRBV12-3/TRBV12-4,TRBJ2-1,many,CASSILAGGSSNEQFF
TRBV4-1,TRBJ2-5,.,CASSQDPRKETQYF
TRBV7-9,TRBJ2-4,few,CASSLVGTEIHIQYF
TRBV7-2,TRBJ2-1,.,CASSPGPQREQFF
TRBV24-1,TRBJ2-3,many,CATSGGTSEFTDTQYF
TRBV12-3/TRBV12-4,TRBJ1-5,.,CASSPRDSFNQPQHF
TRBV12-3/TRBV12-4,TRBJ2-1,many,CASRSTWGSPHNEQFF
TRBV3-1,TRBJ2-7,.,CASSPASRYEQYF
TRBV5-6,TRBJ2-4,few,CASSFRSGGGASSKNIQYF
TRBV20-1,TRBJ2-3,few,CSAATGLAGATDTQYF
TRBV6-6,TRBJ2-7,many,CASSWNYEQYF
TRBV6-2/TRBV6-3,TRBJ2-1,few,CASSYSSPLSGGYRPSSYNEQFF
TRBV9,TRBJ2-5,.,CASSVGAGIGETQYF
TRBV18,TRBJ1-4,many,CASSPRTATNEKLFF
TRBV7-8,TRBJ1-2,.,CASSFTGEPYGYTF
TRBV12-3/TRBV12-4,TRBJ2-7,many,CASRPGTGGYEQYF
TRBV6-4,TRBJ2-2,many,CASSERPESTGELFF
TRBV19,TRBJ2-1,many,CASSMGGRSYNEQFF
TRBV7-2,TRBJ2-7,few,CASSFGISGDIYEQYF
TRBV6-2/TRBV6-3,TRBJ2-7,few,CASSPTSPHYEQYF
TRBV11-2,TRBJ2-7,many,CASSLGRGMSEQYF
TRBV5-1,TRBJ2-7,.,CASVYRGTVYEQYF
TRBV12-3/TRBV12-4,TRBJ2-4,few,CASSSQRLAGGSGSKNIQYF